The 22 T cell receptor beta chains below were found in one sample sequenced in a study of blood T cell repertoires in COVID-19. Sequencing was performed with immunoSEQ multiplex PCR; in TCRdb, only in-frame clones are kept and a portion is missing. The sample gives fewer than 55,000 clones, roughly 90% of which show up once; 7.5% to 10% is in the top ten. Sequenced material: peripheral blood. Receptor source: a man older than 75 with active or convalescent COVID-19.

In nucleotides, the CDR3 is TGTGCCAGCAGTTCGGGGGACAGCAGAAGATGGCAGTACTTC. Protein product: CASSSGDSRRWQYF. This rearrangement joins TRBV28 to TRBJ2-7; D might be TRBD1 (7 bases). The CDR3 runs to 14 residues. Germline V gives CDR1 MDHEN, CDR2 SYDVKM. Between the trimmed V and J ends, which lost 4 bases and 9 bases, there was a span of 19 bases.

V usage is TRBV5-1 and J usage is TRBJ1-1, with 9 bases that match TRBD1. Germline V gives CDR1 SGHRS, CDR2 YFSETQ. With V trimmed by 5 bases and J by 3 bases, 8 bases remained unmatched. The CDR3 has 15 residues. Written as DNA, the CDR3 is TGCGCCAGCAGACCCCCGGGACAGGGTGACACTGAAGCTTTCTTT. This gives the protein CASRPPGQGDTEAFF.

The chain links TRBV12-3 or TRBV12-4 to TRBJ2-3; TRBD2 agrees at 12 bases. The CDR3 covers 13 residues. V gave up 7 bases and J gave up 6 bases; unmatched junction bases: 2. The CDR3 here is CASTGTSGDTQYF. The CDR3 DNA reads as TGTGCCAGCACCGGGACTAGCGGGGATACGCAGTATTTT.

The CDR3 sequence is CASSPTGANVLTF. CDR3 coding DNA: TGTGCCAGCAGCCCCACTGGGGCCAACGTCCTGACTTTC. The V call is TRBV12-3 or TRBV12-4, the J call TRBJ2-6; no firm D call. The CDR3 is 13 residues long. Trimming removed 6 bases at V and 2 bases at J, with 5 bases between.

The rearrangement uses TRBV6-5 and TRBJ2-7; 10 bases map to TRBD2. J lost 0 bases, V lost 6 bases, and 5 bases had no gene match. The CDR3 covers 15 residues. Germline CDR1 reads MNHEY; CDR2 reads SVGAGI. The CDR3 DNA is TGTGCCAGCAGCCGCGGGACTAGCGCCTCCTACGAGCAGTACTTC. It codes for CASSRGTSASYEQYF.

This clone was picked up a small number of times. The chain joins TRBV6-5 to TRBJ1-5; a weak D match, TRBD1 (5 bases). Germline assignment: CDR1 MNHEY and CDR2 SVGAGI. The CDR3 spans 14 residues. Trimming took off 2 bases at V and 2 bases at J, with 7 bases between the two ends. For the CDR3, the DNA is TGTGCCAGCAGTTACAGGGGTGGCAATCAGCCCCAGCATTTT. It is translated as CASSYRGGNQPQHF.

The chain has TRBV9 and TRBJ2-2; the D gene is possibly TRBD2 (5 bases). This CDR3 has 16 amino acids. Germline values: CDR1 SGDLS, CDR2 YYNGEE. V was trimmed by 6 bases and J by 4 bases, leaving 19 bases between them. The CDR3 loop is CASTRQSGIRTGELFF. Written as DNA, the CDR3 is TGTGCCAGCACCCGCCAATCCGGGATCCGCACCGGGGAGCTGTTTTTT. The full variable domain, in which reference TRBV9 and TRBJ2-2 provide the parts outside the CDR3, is DSGVTQTPKHLITATGQRVTLRCSPRSGDLSVYWYQQSLDQGLQFLIQYYNGEERAKGNILERFSAQQFPDLHSELNLSSLELGDSALYFCASTRQSGIRTGELFFGEGSRLTVL.

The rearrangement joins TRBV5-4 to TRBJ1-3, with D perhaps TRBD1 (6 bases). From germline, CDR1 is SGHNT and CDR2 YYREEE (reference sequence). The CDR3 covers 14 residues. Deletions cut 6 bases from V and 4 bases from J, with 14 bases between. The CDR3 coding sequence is TGTGCCAGCACCAGGTGGGGGGGCGGAAACACCATATATTTT. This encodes CASTRWGGGNTIYF.

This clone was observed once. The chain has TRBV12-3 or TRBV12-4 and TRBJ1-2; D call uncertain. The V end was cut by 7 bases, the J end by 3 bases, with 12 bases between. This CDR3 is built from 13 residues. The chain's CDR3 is CASTFSYYYGYTF. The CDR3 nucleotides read TGTGCCAGCACCTTCAGTTATTACTATGGCTACACCTTC.

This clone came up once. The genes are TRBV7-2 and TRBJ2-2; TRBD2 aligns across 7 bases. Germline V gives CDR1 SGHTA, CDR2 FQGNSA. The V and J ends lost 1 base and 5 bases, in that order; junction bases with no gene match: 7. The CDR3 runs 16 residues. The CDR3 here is CASSLDGGRLTGELFF. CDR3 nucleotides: TGTGCCAGCAGCTTAGACGGCGGGAGATTGACCGGGGAGCTGTTTTTT. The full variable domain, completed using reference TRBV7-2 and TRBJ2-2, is GAGVSQSPSNKVTEKGKDVELRCDPISGHTALYWYRQSLGQGLEFLIYFQGNSAPDKSGLPSDRFSAERTGGSVSTLTIQRTQQEDSAVYLCASSLDGGRLTGELFFGEGSRLTVL.

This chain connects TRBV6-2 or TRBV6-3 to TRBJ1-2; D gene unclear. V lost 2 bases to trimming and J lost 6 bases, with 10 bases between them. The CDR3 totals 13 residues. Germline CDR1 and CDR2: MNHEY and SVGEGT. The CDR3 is CASSYEGLDGYTF. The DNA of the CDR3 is TGTGCCAGCAGTTACGAGGGTTTAGATGGCTACACCTTC.

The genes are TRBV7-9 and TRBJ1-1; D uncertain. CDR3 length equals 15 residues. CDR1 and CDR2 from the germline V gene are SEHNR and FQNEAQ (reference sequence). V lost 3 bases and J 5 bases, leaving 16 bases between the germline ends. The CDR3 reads CASSLGNPSGTEAFF. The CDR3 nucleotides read TGTGCCAGCAGCTTGGGAAACCCGTCGGGGACTGAAGCTTTCTTT.

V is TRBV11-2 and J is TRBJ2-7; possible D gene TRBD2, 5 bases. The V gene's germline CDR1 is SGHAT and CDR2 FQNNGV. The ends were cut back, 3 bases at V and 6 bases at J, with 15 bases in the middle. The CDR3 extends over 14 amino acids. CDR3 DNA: TGTGCCAGCAGCTTGACTCGGGATTTGGGCGAGCAGTACTTC. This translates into CASSLTRDLGEQYF.

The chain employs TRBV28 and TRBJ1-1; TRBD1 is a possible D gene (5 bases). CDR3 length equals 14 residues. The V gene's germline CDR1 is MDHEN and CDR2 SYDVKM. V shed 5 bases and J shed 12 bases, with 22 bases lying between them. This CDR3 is CASSPQGGGRGPFF. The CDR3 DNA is TGTGCCAGCAGTCCCCAGGGTGGTGGCCGCGGACCTTTCTTT.

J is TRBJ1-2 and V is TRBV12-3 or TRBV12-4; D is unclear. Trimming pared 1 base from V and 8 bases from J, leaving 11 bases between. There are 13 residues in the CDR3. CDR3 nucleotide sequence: TGTGCCAGCAGTTTAGTCTTGGAGCCGGGCTACACCTTC. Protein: CASSLVLEPGYTF.

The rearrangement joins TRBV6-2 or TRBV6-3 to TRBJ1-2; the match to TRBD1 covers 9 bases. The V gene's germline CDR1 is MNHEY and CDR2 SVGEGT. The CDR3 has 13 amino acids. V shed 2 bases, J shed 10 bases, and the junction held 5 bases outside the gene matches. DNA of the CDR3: TGTGCCAGCAGTTACGGGACAGGGCTTCTCTACACCTTC. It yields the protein CASSYGTGLLYTF.

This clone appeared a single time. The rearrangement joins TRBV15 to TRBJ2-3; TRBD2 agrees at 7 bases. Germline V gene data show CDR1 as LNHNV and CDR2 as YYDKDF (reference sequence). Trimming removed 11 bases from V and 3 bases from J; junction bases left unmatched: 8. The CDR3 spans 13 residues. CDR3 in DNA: TGTGCCGGAGGCGGGGGATATACAGATACGCAGTATTTT. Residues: CAGGGGYTDTQYF.

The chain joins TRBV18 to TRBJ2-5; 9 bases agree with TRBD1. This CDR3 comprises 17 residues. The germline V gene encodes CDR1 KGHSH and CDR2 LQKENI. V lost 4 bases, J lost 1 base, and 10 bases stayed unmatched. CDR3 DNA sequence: TGTGCCAGCTCACGGCCCGGGACAGGGTTCGGCCAAGAGACCCAGTACTTC. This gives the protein CASSRPGTGFGQETQYF.

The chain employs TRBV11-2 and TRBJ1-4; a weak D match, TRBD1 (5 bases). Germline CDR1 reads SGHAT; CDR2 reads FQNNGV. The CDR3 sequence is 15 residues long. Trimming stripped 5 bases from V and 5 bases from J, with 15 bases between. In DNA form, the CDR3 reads TGTGCCAGCAGCCCCCCAGGGATATCAAATGAAAAACTGTTTTTT. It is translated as CASSPPGISNEKLFF.

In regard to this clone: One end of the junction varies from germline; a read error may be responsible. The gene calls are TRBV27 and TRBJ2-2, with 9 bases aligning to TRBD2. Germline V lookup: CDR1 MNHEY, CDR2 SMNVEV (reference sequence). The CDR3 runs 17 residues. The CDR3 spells CAISGYRTSANTGELFF. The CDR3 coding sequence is TGTGCCATCAGTGGTTATAGGACTAGCGCGAACACCGGGGAGCTGTTTTTT.

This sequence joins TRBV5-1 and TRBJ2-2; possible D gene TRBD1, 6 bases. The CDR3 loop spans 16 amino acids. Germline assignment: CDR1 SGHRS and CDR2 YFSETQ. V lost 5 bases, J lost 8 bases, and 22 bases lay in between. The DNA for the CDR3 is TGCGCCAGCAGAAACACCGGACAGATACCGGATGGGGAGCTGTTTTTT. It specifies CASRNTGQIPDGELFF.

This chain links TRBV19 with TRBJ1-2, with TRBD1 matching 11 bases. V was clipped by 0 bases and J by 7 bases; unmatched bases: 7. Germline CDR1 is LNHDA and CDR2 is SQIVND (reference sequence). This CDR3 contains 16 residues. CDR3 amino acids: CASSIDPGQGALGYTF. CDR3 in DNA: TGTGCCAGTAGTATAGACCCCGGACAGGGGGCGCTTGGCTACACCTTC. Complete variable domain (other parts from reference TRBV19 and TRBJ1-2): DGGITQSPKYLFRKEGQNVTLSCEQNLNHDAMYWYRQDPGQGLRLIYYSQIVNDFQKGDIAEGYSVSREKKESFPLTVTSAQKNPTAFYLCASSIDPGQGALGYTFGSGTRLTVV.